Below, 5 T cell receptor beta chains from the same sample are listed, as sequenced in a study of blood T cells in healthy people across ages. Primed by a sample-barcoded 5' primer and a J-beta primer mix, a second PCR proceeded for 7 to 11 cycles. TCRdb itself ran the 5' RACE reads through MiXCR, one entry per CDR3 protein. The sample yields 1.5 million to 2 million distinct CDR3 sequences, 30% to 40% seen once. Sequenced sample: blood. All receptors come from a woman aged 30 to 39 in good health.

This clonotype came up a few times. The CDR3 loop reads CASSHLSGGASYEQYF. The CDR3, as DNA: TGCGCCAGCAGCCACCTTTCGGGCGGAGCCTCCTACGAGCAGTACTTC. V is TRBV4-1 and J is TRBJ2-7; D is unresolved. Deletions cut 3 bases from V and 0 bases from J, with 15 bases between. The germline V gene has CDR1 MGHRA and CDR2 YSYEKL. This CDR3 is 16 amino acids long.

The chain employs TRBV18 and TRBJ1-2, with a tentative D call TRBD1 (6 bases). This CDR3 is 13 amino acids long. In germline, CDR1 is KGHSH, CDR2 LQKENI. Trimming left V 3 bases short and J 6 bases short, with 11 bases between. In nucleotides, the CDR3 is TGTGCCAGCTCACCGGACGGACAGAATGGCTACACCTTC. It is translated as CASSPDGQNGYTF.

This clonotype occurred a few times. One end of the junction varies from germline; a read error may be responsible. This chain joins TRBV11-1 and TRBJ2-7, with a possible D match to TRBD2 (6 bases). The CDR3 is 14 amino acids. CDR1 SGHAT and CDR2 FQDESV come from the germline V gene (reference sequence). This CDR3 reads CASSIADYSYEQYF. The CDR3 region has the DNA TGTGCCAGCAGCATAGCGGATTACTCCTACGAGCAGTACTTC. The variable domain in full, completed from reference TRBV11-1 and TRBJ2-7, reads EAEVAQSPRYKITEKSQAVAFWCDPISGHATLYWYRQILGQGPELLVQFQDESVVDDSQLPKDRFSAERLKGVDSTLKIQPAELGDSAMYLCASSIADYSYEQYFGPGTRLTVT.

This clonotype was counted a few times. The chain recombines TRBV11-2 with TRBJ2-7, with D tentatively TRBD1 (5 bases). The CDR3 covers 15 residues. CDR1 is SGHAT and CDR2 is FQNNGV in the germline V gene. V lost 0 bases and J 2 bases, leaving 11 bases between the germline ends. This CDR3 reads CASSLEGEQTYEQYF. In DNA form, the CDR3 reads TGTGCCAGCAGCTTAGAAGGGGAACAGACCTACGAGCAGTACTTC.

The chain has TRBV20-1 and TRBJ1-6; the D gene is possibly TRBD1 (5 bases). Germline V gene data show CDR1 as DFQATT and CDR2 as SNEGSKA (reference sequence). The CDR3 runs to 13 residues. V was trimmed by 3 bases and J by 9 bases, leaving 12 bases between them. In DNA form, the CDR3 reads TGCAGTGCTAGGGACTCAGGGCTTTCACCCCTCCACTTT. This gives the protein CSARDSGLSPLHF.